This T cell receptor (beta chain) is from a study of OX40 agonist ivuxolimab in advanced cancers. Findings and caveats of the study: The 0.1-3.0 mg/kg partial responders had among the lowest clonal expansion. Average numbers of expanded clones were greater in CD8+ T cells than in CD4+.

Clones were read by immunoSEQ multiplex PCR, and TCRdb kept only the in-frame ones, dropping some. Of some 100,000 clones listed, approximately 90% are singletons. Trimming removed 5 bases from V and 4 bases from J; junction bases left unmatched: 7. The germline CDR1 and CDR2 sequences are MNHEY and SMNVEV (reference sequence). CDR3 length equals 15 residues. Samples of blood were obtained at baseline, on cycle 4 day 1, and on cycle 7 day 1. Note on this clone: The antigen remains unidentified.

The sequencing used CD4+ or CD8+ T cells sorted from blood, collected in a trial of the OX40 agonist ivuxolimab. This sequence joins TRBV27 and TRBJ2-3, with 9 bases aligning to TRBD1. The receptor was isolated from an adult with an advanced solid tumor such as melanoma, head and neck, liver or kidney cancer. Here the CDR3 DNA reads TGTGCCAGCAGTGTACCGGGACAGGGCCCAGATACGCAGTATTTT. Encoded protein: CASSVPGQGPDTQYF.